This T cell receptor beta chain was documented in a study of shared clonotypes between healthy human individuals. Produced via immunoSEQ multiplex PCR; TCRdb's table is partial and in-frame only. The sample has some 1 million clones; around four fifths are singletons. V dropped 2 bases and J dropped 4; count of bases not matched to a gene: 7. The germline gives CDR1 SNHLY, CDR2 FYNNEI. The CDR3 is 17 amino acids. This chain connects TRBV2 to TRBJ2-2; 10 positions match TRBD1. The sequence came from a man aged 18-30 years in good health. Sequencing input: memory CD4+ T cells sorted from blood. The subset denotes: CD45RA-negative fraction. CDR3 sequence: CASSETRTGGSTGELFF. The CDR3 DNA follows: TGTGCCAGCAGTGAAACTCGGACAGGGGGAAGCACCGGGGAGCTGTTTTTT.